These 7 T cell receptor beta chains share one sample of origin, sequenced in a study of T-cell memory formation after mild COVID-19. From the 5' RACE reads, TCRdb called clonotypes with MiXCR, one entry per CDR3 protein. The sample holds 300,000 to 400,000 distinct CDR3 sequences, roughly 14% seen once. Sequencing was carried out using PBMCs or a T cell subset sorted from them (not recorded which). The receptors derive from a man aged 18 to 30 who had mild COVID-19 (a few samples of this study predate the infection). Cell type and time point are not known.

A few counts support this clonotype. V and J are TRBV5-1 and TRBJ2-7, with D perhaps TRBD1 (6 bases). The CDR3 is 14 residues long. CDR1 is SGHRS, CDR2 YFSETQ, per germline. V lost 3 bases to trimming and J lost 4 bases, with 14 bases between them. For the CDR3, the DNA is TGCGCCAGCAGCTCTAGAGGACAGAGGTACGAGCAGTACGTC. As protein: CASSSRGQRYEQYV.

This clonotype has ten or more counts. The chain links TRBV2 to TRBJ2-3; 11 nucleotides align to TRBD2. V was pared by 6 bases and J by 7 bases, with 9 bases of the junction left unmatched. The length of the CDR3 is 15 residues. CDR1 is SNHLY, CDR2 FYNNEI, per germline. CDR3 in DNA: TGTGCCAGCAGCGCCAGAGGGACTAGCGGCCATACGCAGTATTTT. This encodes CASSARGTSGHTQYF.

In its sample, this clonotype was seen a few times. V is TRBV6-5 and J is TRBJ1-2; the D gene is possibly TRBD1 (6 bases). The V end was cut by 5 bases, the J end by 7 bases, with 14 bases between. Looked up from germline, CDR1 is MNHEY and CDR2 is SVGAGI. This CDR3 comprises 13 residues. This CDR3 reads CASSPSGARGYTF. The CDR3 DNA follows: TGTGCCAGCAGTCCGTCGGGGGCACGTGGCTACACCTTC.

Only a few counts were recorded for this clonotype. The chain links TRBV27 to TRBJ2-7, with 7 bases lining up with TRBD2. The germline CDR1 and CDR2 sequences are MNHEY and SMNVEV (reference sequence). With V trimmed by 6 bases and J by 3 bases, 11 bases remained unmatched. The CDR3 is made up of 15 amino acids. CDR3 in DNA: TGTGCCAGCAGACAATGGGGGGGTACGCACTACGAGCAGTACTTC. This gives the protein CASRQWGGTHYEQYF.

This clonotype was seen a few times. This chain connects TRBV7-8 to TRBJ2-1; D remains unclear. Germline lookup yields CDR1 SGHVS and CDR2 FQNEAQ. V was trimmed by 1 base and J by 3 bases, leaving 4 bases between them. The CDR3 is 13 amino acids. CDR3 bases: TGTGCCAGCAGCTTAGAGGTCTACAATGAGCAGTTCTTC. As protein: CASSLEVYNEQFF.

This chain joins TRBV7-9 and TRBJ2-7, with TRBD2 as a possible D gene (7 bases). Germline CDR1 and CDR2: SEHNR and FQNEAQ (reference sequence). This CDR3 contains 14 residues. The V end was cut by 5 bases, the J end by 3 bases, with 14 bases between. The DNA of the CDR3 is TGTGCCAGCAGCCCCGGGGGGCCTTACTACGAGCAGTACTTC. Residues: CASSPGGPYYEQYF.

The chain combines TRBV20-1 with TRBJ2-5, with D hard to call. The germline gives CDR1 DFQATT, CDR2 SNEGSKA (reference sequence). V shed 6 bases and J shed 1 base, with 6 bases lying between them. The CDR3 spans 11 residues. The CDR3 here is CSAIPQETQYF. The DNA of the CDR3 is TGCAGTGCCATACCCCAAGAGACCCAGTACTTC.